This entry concerns a single T cell receptor (beta chain). The target antigen is unknown. The entry originates in a study of cytomegalovirus exposure and HLA in healthy donors. General study points: Accurate prediction of HLA-A and HLA-B alleles (for most subjects) was reportedly achieved from TCR beta sequences. Rare TCR sequences predominated, though certain public TCRs were found in many donors.

The PCR made use of 60 Vbeta and 13 Jbeta primers. The table came from immunoSEQ multiplex PCR; TCRdb's copy has only in-frame clones and leaves some out. The top ten clones hold 1.3% of a sample with 100,000 or so clones, roughly three quarters of them seen once. This receptor was obtained from a man aged 40-49 years in good health and CMV-seronegative. Specimen: PBMCs.

The CDR3 region is CAWSSRTTGGMVGTEAFF. The CDR3 DNA reads as TGTGCCTGGAGCAGCAGGACGACAGGGGGCATGGTGGGAACTGAAGCTTTCTTT. The chain couples TRBV30 to TRBJ1-1, with 10 nucleotides matching TRBD1. The ends lost 3 bases at V and 5 bases at J; junction bases unmatched: 18. CDR3 length: 18 residues. Germline V lookup: CDR1 GTSNPN, CDR2 SVGIG (reference sequence).